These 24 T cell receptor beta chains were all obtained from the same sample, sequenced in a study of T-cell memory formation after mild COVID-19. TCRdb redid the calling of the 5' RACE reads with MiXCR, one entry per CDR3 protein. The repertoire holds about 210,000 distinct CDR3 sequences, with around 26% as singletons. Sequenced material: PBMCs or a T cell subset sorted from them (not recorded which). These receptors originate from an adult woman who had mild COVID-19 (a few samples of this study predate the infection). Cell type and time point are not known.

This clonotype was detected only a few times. CDR3 amino acids: CASISDRSSYEQYF. In nucleotides, the CDR3 is TGTGCCAGCATTTCCGACAGGAGCTCCTACGAGCAGTACTTC. The chain links TRBV2 to TRBJ2-7; D might be TRBD1 (6 bases). This CDR3 has 14 residues. Between the trimmed V and J ends, which lost 7 bases and 0 bases, there was a span of 13 bases. Germline V gene lookup returns CDR1 SNHLY and CDR2 FYNNEI.

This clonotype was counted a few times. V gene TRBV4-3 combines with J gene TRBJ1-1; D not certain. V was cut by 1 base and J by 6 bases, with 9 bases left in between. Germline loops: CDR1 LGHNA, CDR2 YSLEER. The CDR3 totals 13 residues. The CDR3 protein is CASSQGKGSEAFF. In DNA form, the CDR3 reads TGCGCCAGCAGCCAAGGCAAAGGGTCTGAAGCTTTCTTT.

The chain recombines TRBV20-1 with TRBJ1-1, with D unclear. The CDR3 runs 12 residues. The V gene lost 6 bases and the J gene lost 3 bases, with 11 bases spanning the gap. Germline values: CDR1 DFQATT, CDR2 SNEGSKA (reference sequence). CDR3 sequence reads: CSAGERDTEAFF. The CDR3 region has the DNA TGCAGTGCCGGGGAGAGGGACACTGAAGCTTTCTTT.

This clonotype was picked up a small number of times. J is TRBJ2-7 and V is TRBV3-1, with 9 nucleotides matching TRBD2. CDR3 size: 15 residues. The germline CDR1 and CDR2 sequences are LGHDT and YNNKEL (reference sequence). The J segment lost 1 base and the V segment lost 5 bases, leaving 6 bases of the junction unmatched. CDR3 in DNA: TGTGCCAGCAGCGGTAGCGGGGGCCATTCCTACGAGCAGTACTTC. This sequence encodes CASSGSGGHSYEQYF.

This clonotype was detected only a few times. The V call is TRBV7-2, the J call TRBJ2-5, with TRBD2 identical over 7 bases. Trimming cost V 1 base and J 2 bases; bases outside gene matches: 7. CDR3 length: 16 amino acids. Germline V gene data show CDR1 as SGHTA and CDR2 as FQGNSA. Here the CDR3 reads CASSLGFLGLQETQYF. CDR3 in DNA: TGTGCCAGCAGCTTAGGTTTTCTGGGACTACAAGAGACCCAGTACTTC.

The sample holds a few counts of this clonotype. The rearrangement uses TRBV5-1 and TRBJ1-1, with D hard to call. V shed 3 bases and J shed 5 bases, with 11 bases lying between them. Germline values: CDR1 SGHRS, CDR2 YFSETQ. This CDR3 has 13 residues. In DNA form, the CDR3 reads TGCGCCAGCAGCTCGGACGGGTGGACTGAAGCTTTCTTT. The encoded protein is CASSSDGWTEAFF.

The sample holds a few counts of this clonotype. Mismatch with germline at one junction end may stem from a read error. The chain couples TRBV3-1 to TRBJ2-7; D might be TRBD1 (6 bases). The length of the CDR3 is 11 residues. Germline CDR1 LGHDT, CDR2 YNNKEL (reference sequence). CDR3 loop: CASSQSTGLNF. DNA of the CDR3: TGTGCCAGCAGCCAATCCACAGGGCTAAACTTC.

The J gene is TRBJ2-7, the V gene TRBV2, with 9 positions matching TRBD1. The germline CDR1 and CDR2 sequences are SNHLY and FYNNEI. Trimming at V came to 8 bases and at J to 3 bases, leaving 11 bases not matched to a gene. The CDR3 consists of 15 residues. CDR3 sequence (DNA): TGTGCCAGCGGCCAGGGACAGGGTAATCTCTACGAGCAGTACTTC. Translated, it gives CASGQGQGNLYEQYF.

CDR3 in amino acids: CASSFPRWGSPHTGELFF. The CDR3 region has the DNA TGTGCCAGCAGTTTTCCGAGGTGGGGGAGCCCGCACACCGGGGAGCTGTTTTTT. V usage is TRBV6-2 or TRBV6-3 and J usage is TRBJ2-2, with D perhaps assigned TRBD1 or TRBD2 (5 bases each). Trimming removed 4 bases at V and 3 bases at J, with 21 bases between. Germline V CDR1 and CDR2: MNHEY, SVGEGT. The CDR3 runs 18 residues.

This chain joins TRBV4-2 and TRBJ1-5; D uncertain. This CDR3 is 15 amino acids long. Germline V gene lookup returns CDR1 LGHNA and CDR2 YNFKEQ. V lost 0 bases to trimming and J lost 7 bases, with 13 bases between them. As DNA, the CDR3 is TGTGCCAGCAGCCAAGAACCCCGGGCGGGGCAGCCCCAGCATTTT. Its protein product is CASSQEPRAGQPQHF.

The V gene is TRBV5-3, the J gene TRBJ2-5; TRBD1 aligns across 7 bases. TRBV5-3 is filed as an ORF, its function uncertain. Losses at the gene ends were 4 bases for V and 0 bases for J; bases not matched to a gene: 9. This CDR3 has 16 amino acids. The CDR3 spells CARSTRDSRDQETQYF. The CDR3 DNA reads TGTGCCAGAAGCACCCGGGACAGCCGGGACCAAGAGACCCAGTACTTC.

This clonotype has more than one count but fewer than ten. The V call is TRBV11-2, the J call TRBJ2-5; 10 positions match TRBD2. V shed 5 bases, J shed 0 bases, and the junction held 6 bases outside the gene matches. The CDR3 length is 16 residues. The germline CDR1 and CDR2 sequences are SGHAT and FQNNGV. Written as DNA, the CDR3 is TGTGCCAGCAGCCCTGGGACTAGCGTGTACCAAGAGACCCAGTACTTC. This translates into CASSPGTSVYQETQYF.

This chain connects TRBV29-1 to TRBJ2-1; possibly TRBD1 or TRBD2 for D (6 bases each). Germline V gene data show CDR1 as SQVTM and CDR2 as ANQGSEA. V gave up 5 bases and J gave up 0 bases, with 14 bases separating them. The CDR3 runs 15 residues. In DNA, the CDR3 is TGCAGCGTTCTTGAAGGGGGGTTCTCCTACAATGAGCAGTTCTTC. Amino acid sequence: CSVLEGGFSYNEQFF.

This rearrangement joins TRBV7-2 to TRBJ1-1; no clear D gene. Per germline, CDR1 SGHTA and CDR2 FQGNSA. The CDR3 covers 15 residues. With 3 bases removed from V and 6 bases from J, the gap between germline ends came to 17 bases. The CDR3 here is CASSFGLGSTAEAFF. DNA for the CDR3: TGTGCCAGCAGCTTTGGCCTGGGGTCCACCGCTGAAGCTTTCTTT.

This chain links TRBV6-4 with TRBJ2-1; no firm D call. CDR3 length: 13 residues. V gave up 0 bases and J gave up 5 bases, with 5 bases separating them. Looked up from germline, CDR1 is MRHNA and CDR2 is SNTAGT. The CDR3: CASSDSGNNEQFF. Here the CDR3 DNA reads TGTGCCAGCAGTGACTCGGGGAACAATGAGCAGTTCTTC.

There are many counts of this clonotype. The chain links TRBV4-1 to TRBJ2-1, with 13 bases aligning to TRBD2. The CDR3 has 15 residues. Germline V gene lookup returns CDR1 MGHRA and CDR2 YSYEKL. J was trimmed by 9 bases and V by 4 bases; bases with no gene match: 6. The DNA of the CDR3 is TGCGCCAGCAGCCCTCGACTAGCGGGGGGCGGTGAGCAGTTCTTC. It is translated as CASSPRLAGGGEQFF.

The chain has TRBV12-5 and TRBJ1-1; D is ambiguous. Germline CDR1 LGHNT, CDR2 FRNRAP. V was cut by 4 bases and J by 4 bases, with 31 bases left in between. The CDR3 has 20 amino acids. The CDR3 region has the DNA TGTGCTAGTGGTTCCTTAAGGTGGGCTGGTGACCATCTAAATAGCACTGAAGCTTTCTTT. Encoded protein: CASGSLRWAGDHLNSTEAFF.

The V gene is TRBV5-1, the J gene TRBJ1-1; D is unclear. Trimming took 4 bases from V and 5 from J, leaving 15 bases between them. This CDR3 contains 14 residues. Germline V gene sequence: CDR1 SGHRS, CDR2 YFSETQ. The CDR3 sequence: CASSKDIVGTEAFF. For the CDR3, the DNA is TGCGCCAGCAGCAAAGACATAGTGGGGACTGAAGCTTTCTTT.

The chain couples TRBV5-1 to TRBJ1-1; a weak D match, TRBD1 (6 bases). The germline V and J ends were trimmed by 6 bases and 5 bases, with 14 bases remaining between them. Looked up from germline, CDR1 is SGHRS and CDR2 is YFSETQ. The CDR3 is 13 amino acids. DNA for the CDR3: TGCGCCAGCAACCCGGGGGCAGAGACTGAAGCTTTCTTT. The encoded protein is CASNPGAETEAFF.

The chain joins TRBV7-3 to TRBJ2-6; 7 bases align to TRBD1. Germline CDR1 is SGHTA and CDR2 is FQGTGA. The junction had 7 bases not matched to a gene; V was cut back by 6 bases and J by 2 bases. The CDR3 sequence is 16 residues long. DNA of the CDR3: TGTGCCAGCAGTAGGGGGCCAAATGCTGGGGCCAACGTCCTGACTTTC. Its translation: CASSRGPNAGANVLTF.

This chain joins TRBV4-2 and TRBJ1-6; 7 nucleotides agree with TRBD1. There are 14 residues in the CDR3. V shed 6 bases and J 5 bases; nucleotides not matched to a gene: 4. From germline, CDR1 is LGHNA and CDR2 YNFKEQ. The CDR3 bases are TGTGCCAGCAGATGGGGGACAGATAATTCACCCCTCCACTTT. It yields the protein CASRWGTDNSPLHF.

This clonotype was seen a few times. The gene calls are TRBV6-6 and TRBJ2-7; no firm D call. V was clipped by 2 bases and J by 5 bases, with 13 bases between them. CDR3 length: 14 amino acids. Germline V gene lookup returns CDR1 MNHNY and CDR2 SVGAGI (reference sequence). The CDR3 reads CASSYTFSDHEQYF. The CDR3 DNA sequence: TGTGCCAGCAGTTACACCTTCAGTGATCACGAGCAGTACTTC.

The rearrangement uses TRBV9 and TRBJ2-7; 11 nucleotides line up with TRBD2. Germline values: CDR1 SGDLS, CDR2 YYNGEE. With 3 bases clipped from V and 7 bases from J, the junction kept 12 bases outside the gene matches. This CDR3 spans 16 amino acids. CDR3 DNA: TGTGCCAGCAGCGCCGGGACTAGCGGCCTTCTTCGGGAGCAGTACTTC. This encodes CASSAGTSGLLREQYF. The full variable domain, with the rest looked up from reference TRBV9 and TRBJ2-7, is DSGVTQTPKHLITATGQRVTLRCSPRSGDLSVYWYQQSLDQGLQFLIQYYNGEERAKGNILERFSAQQFPDLHSELNLSSLELGDSALYFCASSAGTSGLLREQYFGPGTRLTVT.

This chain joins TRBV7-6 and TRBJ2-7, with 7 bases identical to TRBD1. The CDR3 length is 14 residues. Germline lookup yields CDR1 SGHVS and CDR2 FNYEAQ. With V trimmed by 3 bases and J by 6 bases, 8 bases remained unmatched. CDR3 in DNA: TGTGCCAGCAGCTTTACGACAGGGACGGGCGAGCAGTACTTC. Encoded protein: CASSFTTGTGEQYF.